This entry is about one TCR beta chain. Its target antigen remains unknown. No much larger clone exists at a distance of one base, and base qualities are not known. The entry originates in a study of blood T cells in healthy people across ages (dated by TCRdb to between 2014 and 2017). About the study as a whole: In model experiments, template switching captured about one uniquely barcoded TCR beta cDNA molecule for every two T cells. Age-related changes in TCR beta repertoire diversity were measured in the study by deep sequencing normalized with unique cDNA molecular identifiers. The donors were split into four age groups: young (average around 15 years), middle-aged (around 40), aged (approximately 60) and long-lived (roughly 80). To avoid experimental bias, donors of different ages were spread randomly across the sequencing lanes. Using the same blood draw, the study looked at two additional independent replicas of 1 million unique cDNA reads for two donors, one aged 18 to 30 and the other aged 80 or older. General study outcomes and caveats: Estimates of total diversity based on one million sequenced T cells were regarded as lower bounds and as underestimates. Because profiling used bulk unsorted PBMCs, naive and antigen-experienced compartments could not be compared conclusively. Compared with the aged group, the long-lived group had more naive CD4+ T cells, fewer expanded clones and increased TCR diversity, suggesting age selection. Because donor CMV infection status was unknown, age-related changes in expanded clonotypes were potentially confounded. As age increased, observed TCR beta diversity per million T cells dropped in a roughly linear way, and a significant reduction was already evident by age 40. There was a strong correlation between observed TCR beta diversity and the percentage of naive T cells measured by flow cytometry.

CDR1 and CDR2 (SGDLS, YYNGEE) derive from the germline V gene. CDR3 length: 14 amino acids, cysteine to phenylalanine. The DNA shown is the 42-base CDR3, in frame from base 1. Clipping removes 5 bases from V and 10 bases from J, with 11 as the unmatched junction base count. The library was obtained by 5' RACE. These reads were obtained on an Illumina HiSeq 2500. A second about 6 to 11 cycle PCR used a sample-barcoded 5' primer and a J-beta primer mix. A template-switch 5' adaptor carrying 12 random nucleotides introduced a unique molecular identifier onto each TCR beta cDNA molecule. Each sample yielded at least 3 million CDR3-containing paired-end reads. First-strand cDNA was synthesized from all RNA with the Mint cDNA synthesis kit, primed by a TRBC-specific oligonucleotide. After uracil-DNA glycosylase treatment, a first 18-cycle PCR used universal primers M1SS and BC2_uni_R on all cDNA. From the authors' description of their analysis: For normalization, 1 million high-quality reads were randomly selected from each sample, with every read carrying a distinct molecular identifier. Reads with shared molecular identifiers were discarded instead of being binned into consensus sequences. MiTCR, with a Q25 quality threshold and the strictest error-elimination algorithm, was used for CDR3 identification, clonotype clustering and error correction. A nonparametric unseen species model with Euler transformation was used to estimate a lower bound on total TCR beta diversity. TCRdb reprocessing: public reads trimmed at Q25 with fastp, clones called with MiXCR, in-frame beta chains kept. Every entry covers one CDR3 protein and lists the most common genes and DNA from its rows. The V and J calls and clone size are TCRdb's, not the authors'. Here the sample has approximately 1.5 million distinct CDR3 sequences; roughly 30% occur a single time. The top ten clonotypes cover about 11% of the sample.

The donors were a few dozen Caucasian individuals from Russia, aged roughly 6 to 100 years, who were systemically healthy. Each donor gave approximately 9.3 milliliters of peripheral blood, collected into EDTA-treated Vacutainer tubes. Ficoll-Paque density-gradient centrifugation was used to isolate PBMCs, with at least 6 million obtained per sample. Total RNA was extracted from PBMCs with Trizol reagent, with at least 5.5 micrograms obtained per sample. For every donor, an aliquot of PBMCs went through flow cytometry to measure the percentages of naive CD45RAhigh/CD27high T cells. The chain is assembled from TRBV9 and TRBJ2-1, with 8 bases in between that match TRBD2. Sequenced material: blood. This sequence originates from a woman between 25 and 40 years old in good health. The CDR3 loop reads CASSRSGLAGEQFF. DNA sequence: TGTGCCAGCAGTCGTAGCGGCCTAGCGGGCGAGCAGTTCTTC.